One sample yielded the 26 T cell receptor beta chains listed below, sequenced in a study of T-cell memory formation after mild COVID-19. One entry per CDR3 protein, called by TCRdb with MiXCR from the 5' RACE reads. The repertoire consists of 450,000 to 650,000 distinct CDR3 sequences, with 20% to 25% occurring once and the leading ten covering roughly 9.1%. The material sequenced was PBMCs or a T cell subset sorted from them (not recorded which). Source of these receptors: an adult woman who had mild COVID-19 (a few samples of this study predate the infection). Cell type and time point are not known.

The chain recombines TRBV7-2 with TRBJ1-2, with D hard to call. V was cut by 3 bases and J by 4 bases, with 9 bases left in between. Germline V CDR1 and CDR2: SGHTA, FQGNSA. The CDR3 sequence is 13 residues long. The DNA for the CDR3 is TGTGCCAGCAGCTTCGGATTCCCCTATGGCTACACCTTC. Translation gives CASSFGFPYGYTF.

This clonotype was found a few times. The V and J genes are TRBV7-9 and TRBJ2-3; D might be TRBD2 (5 bases). In germline, CDR1 is SEHNR, CDR2 FQNEAQ (reference sequence). CDR3 length: 16 residues. With 1 base removed from V and 2 bases from J, the gap between germline ends came to 13 bases. The DNA for the CDR3 is TGTGCCAGCAGCTTAGGGATGGCCGGGGTCACAGATACGCAGTATTTT. This gives the protein CASSLGMAGVTDTQYF. The complete variable domain, with remaining parts taken from reference TRBV7-9 and TRBJ2-3, reads DTGVSQNPRHKITKRGQNVTFRCDPISEHNRLYWYRQTLGQGPEFLTYFQNEAQLEKSRLLSDRFSAERPKGSFSTLEIQRTEQGDSAMYLCASSLGMAGVTDTQYFGPGTRLTVL.

This clonotype was seen only a few times. The chain links TRBV5-5 to TRBJ2-1, with 8 bases identical to TRBD2. Losses at the gene ends were 4 bases for V and 14 bases for J; bases not matched to a gene: 11. Germline lookup yields CDR1 SGHKS and CDR2 YYEKEE (reference sequence). The CDR3 length is 13 residues. CDR3 loop: CASSARGETLEFF. The CDR3 nucleotides read TGTGCCAGCAGCGCGCGGGGGGAAACGTTGGAGTTCTTC.

The chain joins TRBV12-3 or TRBV12-4 to TRBJ2-5, with TRBD2 matching 10 bases. The CDR3 length is 15 residues. Trimming removed 8 bases from V and 2 bases from J; junction bases left unmatched: 8. As DNA, the CDR3 is TGTGCCAGCGGGACAGCGGGGGGGTGGCAAGAGACCCAGTACTTC. Encoded protein: CASGTAGGWQETQYF.

The chain combines TRBV6-6 with TRBJ2-3; TRBD2 matches 7 bases. J gave up 2 bases and V 11 bases, and 10 bases lay outside the gene matches. The CDR3 is 14 residues long. In germline, CDR1 is MNHNY, CDR2 SVGAGI (reference sequence). The CDR3 loop is CAVGGGTSTDTQYF. The CDR3 bases are TGTGCCGTGGGGGGGGGGACCTCCACAGATACGCAGTATTTT.

V and J are TRBV12-3 or TRBV12-4 and TRBJ2-3; D is uncertain. V lost 3 bases and J 4 bases, leaving 14 bases between the germline ends. The CDR3 is made up of 15 amino acids. Here the CDR3 DNA reads TGTGCCAGCAGTTTGAACGGTAACTCCGCAGATACGCAGTATTTT. This sequence encodes CASSLNGNSADTQYF.

This clonotype was counted once. The chain uses TRBV7-2 and TRBJ1-2, with D maybe TRBD1 (5 bases). The V gene's germline CDR1 is SGHTA and CDR2 FQGNSA. The CDR3 is made up of 16 amino acids. The V end was cut by 6 bases, the J end by 2 bases, with 19 bases between. CDR3 loop: CASSRQNLQGNYGYTF. The CDR3, as DNA: TGTGCCAGCAGTCGTCAGAACCTTCAGGGAAACTATGGCTACACCTTC.

The chain recombines TRBV11-2 with TRBJ2-3, with D perhaps matching TRBD2 (6 bases). The germline V gene has CDR1 SGHAT and CDR2 FQNNGV. The CDR3 covers 14 residues. The germline V and J ends were trimmed by 5 bases and 5 bases, with 14 bases remaining between them. CDR3 nucleotide sequence: TGTGCCAGCAGCCTATCTCCCGGGGGAGATACGCAGTATTTT. As protein: CASSLSPGGDTQYF.

This clonotype was found once. The chain is built from TRBV2 and TRBJ2-3; weak D call: TRBD1 (6 bases). Deletions cut 5 bases from V and 2 bases from J, with 11 bases between. The germline gives CDR1 SNHLY, CDR2 FYNNEI. The CDR3 spans 14 residues. The CDR3 here is CASSMRTDTDTQYF. The DNA of the CDR3 is TGTGCCAGCAGTATGAGGACAGACACAGATACGCAGTATTTT.

This clonotype was observed many times. This chain uses TRBV12-3 or TRBV12-4 with TRBJ2-1; TRBD2 aligns across 10 bases. V trimming: 5 bases; J trimming: 3 bases; junction bases outside the gene matches: 10. This CDR3 has 17 residues. DNA of the CDR3: TGTGCCAGCAGTCCCCGGACTAGCGGAGGAAACTACAATGAGCAGTTCTTC. It codes for CASSPRTSGGNYNEQFF.

The CDR3: CASSLSLVRTYGYTF. CDR3 nucleotide sequence: TGTGCCAGCAGCCTGTCGCTAGTGCGGACGTATGGCTACACCTTC. The chain employs TRBV11-2 and TRBJ1-2; D not resolved. Germline V CDR1 and CDR2: SGHAT, FQNNGV. This CDR3 region has 15 residues. Deletions cut 5 bases from V and 5 bases from J, with 18 bases between.

The genes are TRBV9 and TRBJ2-3, with D perhaps TRBD1 or TRBD2 (5 bases each). The germline V gene encodes CDR1 SGDLS and CDR2 YYNGEE. V lost 4 bases and J lost 3, with 15 bases in between. The CDR3 is made up of 15 amino acids. CDR3 region: CASSLSGTGTDTQYF. For the CDR3, the DNA is TGTGCCAGCAGCTTATCTGGGACCGGAACAGATACGCAGTATTTT.

This clonotype has only a few counts. V and J are TRBV5-1 and TRBJ2-1; 12 bases are shared with TRBD2. Trimming at V came to 0 bases and at J to 5 bases, leaving 9 bases not matched to a gene. From germline, CDR1 is SGHRS and CDR2 YFSETQ. The CDR3 loop spans 18 amino acids. The CDR3 DNA sequence: TGCGCCAGCAGCTTGGTGGCTAGCGGGGGGGCCGCACACAATGAGCAGTTCTTC. Protein: CASSLVASGGAAHNEQFF.

This sequence joins TRBV18 and TRBJ2-1; D is possibly TRBD1 (6 bases). This CDR3 is built from 13 residues. Germline CDR1 reads KGHSH; CDR2 reads LQKENI. V shed 5 bases and J shed 7 bases, with 12 bases lying between them. CDR3 nucleotide sequence: TGTGCCAGCTCAGGACAGCCCGGTAATGAGCAGTTCTTC. Amino acids: CASSGQPGNEQFF.

This chain connects TRBV27 to TRBJ2-1; perhaps TRBD2 as D (5 bases). The CDR3 runs 16 residues. The V gene's germline CDR1 is MNHEY and CDR2 SMNVEV (reference sequence). Deletions cut 5 bases from V and 0 bases from J, with 14 bases between. In nucleotides, the CDR3 is TGTGCCAGCAGTCCAGAGGGTCCATTCTCCTACAATGAGCAGTTCTTC. This sequence encodes CASSPEGPFSYNEQFF.

The V call is TRBV28, the J call TRBJ1-1, with no clear D. The CDR3 is 11 residues long. Germline V gene sequence: CDR1 MDHEN, CDR2 SYDVKM. V was cut by 3 bases and J by 8 bases, with 7 bases left in between. CDR3 nucleotide sequence: TGTGCCAGCAGTTTTCGGTGGGAAGCTTTCTTT. It encodes CASSFRWEAFF.

The V call is TRBV15, the J call TRBJ2-3; no firm D call. The CDR3 is 13 residues long. CDR1 and CDR2 from the germline V gene are LNHNV and YYDKDF (reference sequence). V lost 5 bases and J lost 4, with 10 bases in between. CDR3 DNA: TGTGCCACCAGCGCCCACAGAGCAGATACGCAGTATTTT. Its protein is CATSAHRADTQYF.

This rearrangement joins TRBV29-1 to TRBJ2-3; D might be TRBD2 (5 bases). CDR3 length: 14 amino acids. Looked up from germline, CDR1 is SQVTM and CDR2 is ANQGSEA. With 4 bases removed from V and 1 base from J, the gap between germline ends came to 12 bases. The CDR3 loop reads CSVGLGGRTDTQYF. The CDR3 coding sequence is TGCAGCGTTGGACTTGGCGGGCGCACAGATACGCAGTATTTT.

The sample holds one count of this clonotype. The V gene is TRBV3-1, the J gene TRBJ1-1; D remains unclear. The V gene's germline CDR1 is LGHDT and CDR2 YNNKEL (reference sequence). The CDR3 has 17 residues. Trimming pared 2 bases from V and 0 bases from J, leaving 16 bases between. The CDR3 protein is CASSQSPARLLNTEAFF. CDR3 bases: TGTGCCAGCAGCCAATCTCCTGCCAGGCTATTGAACACTGAAGCTTTCTTT.

This clonotype was counted only a few times. This chain joins TRBV5-1 and TRBJ2-2, with a possible D match to TRBD2 (6 bases). Trimming removed 1 base at V and 1 base at J, with 17 bases between. The CDR3 length is 18 residues. The germline CDR1 and CDR2 sequences are SGHRS and YFSETQ. The CDR3 nucleotides are TGCGCCAGCAGCTTGCCCCCCGGGCTAGCGTTGAACACCGGGGAGCTGTTTTTT. Translation: CASSLPPGLALNTGELFF.

The chain combines TRBV20-1 with TRBJ1-1; D might be TRBD1 (6 bases). V lost 3 bases and J 2 bases, leaving 16 bases between the germline ends. CDR1 DFQATT and CDR2 SNEGSKA come from the germline V gene (reference sequence). CDR3 length: 15 residues. The CDR3: CSASPGGRTNTEAFF. The DNA of the CDR3 is TGCAGTGCTAGTCCCGGGGGCCGAACCAACACTGAAGCTTTCTTT.

The table lists this clonotype with a few counts. The rearrangement uses TRBV6-6 and TRBJ1-3; a weak D match, TRBD1 (5 bases). CDR3 length: 17 amino acids. V lost 4 bases, J lost 0 bases, and 16 bases lay in between. CDR1 MNHNY and CDR2 SVGAGI come from the germline V gene (reference sequence). The CDR3 here is CASSWGPQGLSGNTIYF. CDR3 bases: TGTGCCAGCAGTTGGGGACCGCAGGGCCTCTCTGGAAACACCATATATTTT.

V usage is TRBV14 and J usage is TRBJ2-3, with D perhaps matching TRBD2 (6 bases). Trimming left V 0 bases short and J 1 base short, with 20 bases between. This CDR3 has 19 amino acids. Germline values: CDR1 SGHDN, CDR2 FVKESK. The CDR3 spells CASSQDLGLLTRGTDTQYF. The CDR3 region has the DNA TGTGCCAGCAGCCAAGATTTGGGACTGCTCACCAGGGGCACAGATACGCAGTATTTT.

This clonotype was seen a few times. This chain joins TRBV30 and TRBJ2-2, with a possible D match to TRBD2 (5 bases). This CDR3 comprises 15 residues. Looked up from germline, CDR1 is GTSNPN and CDR2 is SVGIG (reference sequence). V shed 0 bases and J shed 3 bases, with 11 bases lying between them. The CDR3 reads CAWSVEGRDTGELFF. The DNA of the CDR3 is TGTGCCTGGAGTGTAGAGGGAAGGGACACCGGGGAGCTGTTTTTT. Full variable domain (rest looked up from reference TRBV30 and TRBJ2-2): SQTIHQWPATLVQPVGSPLSLECTVEGTSNPNLYWYRQAAGRGLQLLFYSVGIGQISSEVPQNLSASRPQDRQFILSSKKLLLSDSGFYLCAWSVEGRDTGELFFGEGSRLTVL.

This clonotype was observed a handful of times. The V call is TRBV12-3 or TRBV12-4, the J call TRBJ2-7; D is possibly TRBD2 (6 bases). V dropped 6 bases and J dropped 6 bases, with 21 bases sitting between them. This CDR3 is built from 15 residues. The CDR3 nucleotides are TGTGCCAGCAGCGAGAAATGGGGGGTCGTCGGCGAGCAGTACTTC. Its translation: CASSEKWGVVGEQYF.

This clonotype was observed a few times. This chain uses TRBV4-2 with TRBJ1-4; TRBD1 matches 9 bases. From germline, CDR1 is LGHNA and CDR2 YNFKEQ. The CDR3 has 15 residues. Trimming took 4 bases from V and 5 from J; bases not matched to a gene: 5. CDR3 in DNA: TGTGCCAGCAGCCCCCTCGGGACAGGGAATGAAAAACTGTTTTTT. Its translation is CASSPLGTGNEKLFF.